This note documents a single TCR beta chain sequence. Measured with immunoSEQ multiplex PCR; TCRdb has only the in-frame clones, and not every one. Of roughly 24,000 clones listed, less than 90% are singletons. These data come from a study of OX40 agonist ivuxolimab in advanced cancers. Background on the study: At roughly 80% male, the cohort had a mean age of roughly 60 years, ranging from roughly 20 to 80.

The V segment lost 5 bases and the J segment 2 bases; nucleotides outside the gene matches: 5. The V gene's germline CDR1 is MDHEN and CDR2 SYDVKM. The CDR3 totals 15 residues. This clonotype originated in an adult with an advanced solid tumor such as melanoma, head and neck, liver or kidney cancer. The gene calls are TRBV28 and TRBJ2-3; 9 nucleotides match TRBD2. The source was CD4+ or CD8+ T cells sorted from blood, collected in a trial of the OX40 agonist ivuxolimab. CDR3 protein: CASSLSGGLTDTQYF. The CDR3 nucleotides read TGTGCCAGCAGTCTTAGCGGGGGCCTCACAGATACGCAGTATTTT.